These T cell receptor beta chains were read from a single sample in a study of shared clonotypes between healthy human individuals. Assay: immunoSEQ multiplex PCR; the TCRdb copy retains only in-frame clones and omits some. The sample lists about 610,000 clones, around 96% occurring once. Sequenced material: naive CD8+ T cells sorted from blood. All receptors derive from a woman in her twenties or thirties in good health. CDR3s include the opening cysteine and the closing phenylalanine or tryptophan. Fields, in order: D gene, clone size, CDR3 length, V gene, J gene, CDR3 DNA, CDR3 protein. D genes are given only for firm matches. A clone size is listed for some rows: how often the clone was seen (once, few, many), or a class if it is expanded.

>-|-|12|TRBV2|TRBJ2-1
TGTGCCAGCAGTGAGATGAGCAATGAGCAGTTCTTC
CASSEMSNEQFF
>TRBD1|once|15|TRBV7-8|TRBJ2-7
TGTGCCAGCAGCGCTCCCGGGACAGCCTCCTACGAGCAGTACTTC
CASSAPGTASYEQYF
>TRBD1|-|16|TRBV7-8|TRBJ1-1
TGTGCCAGCAGCTCATTTCCCGGGACAGCAAACACTGAAGCTTTCTTT
CASSSFPGTANTEAFF
>TRBD1|-|13|TRBV7-9|TRBJ1-2
TGTGCCAGCAGCTTAGGACAGGGGGCCGGCTACACCTTC
CASSLGQGAGYTF
>TRBD2|-|16|TRBV7-9|TRBJ2-3
TGTGCCAGCAGCTCCCTGGCTAGCGGACTCGAAGATACGCAGTATTTT
CASSSLASGLEDTQYF
>-|-|13|TRBV27|TRBJ1-5
TGTGCCAGCAGTGTCGAGGGAGATCAGCCCCAGCATTTT
CASSVEGDQPQHF
>-|-|14|TRBV27|TRBJ2-7
TGTGCCAGCCACGACAGGCCAAGCTCCTACGAGCAGTACTTC
CASHDRPSSYEQYF
>-|-|16|TRBV6-1|TRBJ1-5
TGTGCCAGCAGTGAACTGGGGAGTTATAGCAATCAGCCCCAGCATTTT
CASSELGSYSNQPQHF
>-|-|13|TRBV13|TRBJ2-5
TGTGCCAGCAGCTTGCACCTATCCGGAACCCAGTACTTC
CASSLHLSGTQYF
>TRBD1|-|14|TRBV6-5|TRBJ2-2
TGTGCCAGCAGTCTACAGGGGATCGCCGGGGAGCTGTTTTTT
CASSLQGIAGELFF
>-|-|16|TRBV9|TRBJ1-2
TGTGCCAGCAGCCAGCCCGTCAGGGGCGCTAACTATGGCTACACCTTC
CASSQPVRGANYGYTF
>-|-|13|TRBV10-2|TRBJ2-5
TGCGCCAGCAGTGACAGGCCGCAGTGGGCCCAGTACTTC
CASSDRPQWAQYF
>TRBD2|-|16|TRBV27|TRBJ2-7
TGTGCCAGCAGCGATCCCCCAACTAGCGGGAGGAACGAGCAGTACTTC
CASSDPPTSGRNEQYF
>TRBD1|-|17|TRBV7-9|TRBJ2-7
TGTGCCAGCAGCTTAGCTGGGACAGGAGAGTTGGTTGACGAGCAGTACTTC
CASSLAGTGELVDEQYF
>-|-|14|TRBV6-1|TRBJ1-2
TGTGCCAGCAGTGACCACAGGTGGAACTATGGCTACACCTTC
CASSDHRWNYGYTF
>-|-|17|TRBV4-1|TRBJ2-6
TGCGCCAGCAGCCAAGATACCCGCGTCTCTGGGGCCAACGTCCTGACTTTC
CASSQDTRVSGANVLTF
>-|few|15|TRBV4-1|TRBJ2-2
TGCGCCAGCAGCCAAGGAGTCTCCCGAACCGGGGAGCTGTTTTTT
CASSQGVSRTGELFF
>-|few|12|TRBV4-2|TRBJ2-7
TGTGCCAGCAGCCAAGGGGCCTACGAGCAGTACTTC
CASSQGAYEQYF
>TRBD2|-|16|TRBV2|TRBJ2-1
TGTGCCAGCAGCCCAGGACTAGCGGGAGGGTCTGGTGAGCAGTTCTTC
CASSPGLAGGSGEQFF
>-|-|14|TRBV5-6|TRBJ1-1
TGTGCCAGCAGCTTTATTAGTAGTAACACTGAAGCTTTCTTT
CASSFISSNTEAFF
>TRBD1|-|14|TRBV19|TRBJ2-7
TGTGCCAGTAATTCGGGACAGGACCCCTACGAGCAGTACTTC
CASNSGQDPYEQYF
>TRBD2|-|16|TRBV5-1|TRBJ2-1
TGCGCCAGCAGTTCCCAAGCGGGAGCCGGATACAATGAGCAGTTCTTC
CASSSQAGAGYNEQFF
>-|once|14|TRBV2|TRBJ1-3
TGTGCCAGCACCGCCGACAGGTCTGGAAACACCATATATTTT
CASTADRSGNTIYF
>TRBD1|-|16|TRBV19|TRBJ2-2
TGTGCCAGTAGTACCACAGGGGGCTCAGTTACCGGGGAGCTGTTTTTT
CASSTTGGSVTGELFF
>TRBD1|-|15|TRBV27|TRBJ1-5
TGTGCCACCAGACAGGGGACAAATAGCAATCAGCCCCAGCATTTT
CATRQGTNSNQPQHF
>-|-|13|TRBV10-1|TRBJ2-1
TGCGCCAGCAGTGAAGGCCCATCTGGTGAGCAGTTCTTC
CASSEGPSGEQFF
>-|-|14|TRBV7-8|TRBJ1-5
TGTGCCAGCAGCTTATATGGGGGGAACCAGCCCCAGCATTTT
CASSLYGGNQPQHF
>-|-|14|TRBV10-3|TRBJ1-3
TGTGCCATCAGGGAAGACTTCTCTGGAAACACCATATATTTT
CAIREDFSGNTIYF
>-|-|14|TRBV29-1|TRBJ2-3
TGCAGCGTTGAGTGGGGGACAAGCACAGATACGCAGTATTTT
CSVEWGTSTDTQYF
>TRBD1|-|13|TRBV2|TRBJ2-7
TGTGCCAGCAGTGTGGGCAGGGGGTACGAGCAGTACTTC
CASSVGRGYEQYF
>-|-|17|TRBV7-9|TRBJ2-4
TGTGCCAGCAGCTTAGCGGGGAGAGATTGGACCAAAAACATTCAGTACTTC
CASSLAGRDWTKNIQYF
>-|-|15|TRBV10-3|TRBJ1-1
TGTGCCATCAGTGAGGTCGGCGGTTTTCGTACTGAAGCTTTCTTT
CAISEVGGFRTEAFF
>-|-|14|TRBV11-2|TRBJ1-4
TGTGCCAGCAGCAGGGTGGGGGGTAGTGAAAAACTGTTTTTT
CASSRVGGSEKLFF
>-|-|12|TRBV14|TRBJ2-7
TGTGCCAGCAGCCAAGGGTACCACGAGCAGTACTTC
CASSQGYHEQYF
>-|once|13|TRBV28|TRBJ2-7
TGTGCCAGCAGTCGAGGAGGGCCCTACGAGCAGTACTTC
CASSRGGPYEQYF
>-|-|15|TRBV5-1|TRBJ1-5
TGCGCCAGCAGCTTGGACAAGGAAACGGGCCAGCCCCAGCATTTT
CASSLDKETGQPQHF
>-|-|15|TRBV4-2|TRBJ1-2
TGTGCCAGCAGCCAAGCCCATATCAAAGGCCATGGCTACACCTTC
CASSQAHIKGHGYTF
>TRBD2|-|16|TRBV11-2|TRBJ2-7
TGTGCCAGCAGCTTAGTGGTAGGGACTAGCGGGACGGAGCAGTACTTC
CASSLVVGTSGTEQYF
>TRBD2|once|14|TRBV30|TRBJ2-3
TGTGCCTGGAGTGTAGGTAGCGGGAGGGATACGCAGTATTTT
CAWSVGSGRDTQYF
>TRBD1|-|15|TRBV6-5|TRBJ2-3
TGTGCCAGCAAAAACAGGGACAGGGTAGGAGATACGCAGTATTTT
CASKNRDRVGDTQYF
>-|-|14|TRBV28|TRBJ2-7
TGTGCCAGCAGTTTAGGGTTAAGCTACTACGAGCAGTACTTC
CASSLGLSYYEQYF
>TRBD1|-|13|TRBV19|TRBJ1-2
TGTGCCAGTACCAACGGACAGGGTGGGAGCTACACCTTC
CASTNGQGGSYTF
>TRBD1|-|16|TRBV4-1|TRBJ2-7
TGCGCCAGCAGCCCTCAAACGCAGGGGGCCATCTACGAGCAGTACTTC
CASSPQTQGAIYEQYF
>TRBD2|once|15|TRBV27|TRBJ2-7
TGTGCCAGCAGTTGGGGACTAAGGAGCACCTACGAGCAGTACTTC
CASSWGLRSTYEQYF
>TRBD1|-|14|TRBV14|TRBJ1-1
TGTGCCAGCAGCCAGAACAGGGGGGGGACTGAAGCTTTCTTT
CASSQNRGGTEAFF
>-|once|17|TRBV11-2|TRBJ2-3
TGTGCCAGCAGCTTAGTGTTTTGGACGCATAGCACAGATACGCAGTATTTT
CASSLVFWTHSTDTQYF
>-|-|15|TRBV6-1|TRBJ1-1
TGTGCCAGCATTGTTCTAGACAGGCCCTCCAATGAAGCTTTCTTT
CASIVLDRPSNEAFF
>-|once|17|TRBV27|TRBJ2-3
TGTGCCAGCAGTTTATGGGGTGGTGGAGGGTGGTCAGATACGCAGTATTTT
CASSLWGGGGWSDTQYF
>-|-|13|TRBV7-9|TRBJ1-1
TGTGCCAGCCGCCCCTACCCGAACACTGAAGCTTTCTTT
CASRPYPNTEAFF
>-|once|13|TRBV2|TRBJ1-3
TGTGCCAGCAGTTGGGGCTCTGGAAACACCATATATTTT
CASSWGSGNTIYF
>-|-|11|TRBV28|TRBJ2-7
TGTGCCAGCAGTTCACAGGGAGTTTTGAACTTC
CASSSQGVLNF
>-|-|15|TRBV5-1|TRBJ2-7
TGCGCCAGCAGCCCGGAAGGGGGGCCGGCCTACGAGCAGTACTTC
CASSPEGGPAYEQYF
>TRBD2|-|16|TRBV25-1|TRBJ2-1
TGTGCCAGCAGTGAACTAGCGGGAGGGAAATACAATGAGCAGTTCTTC
CASSELAGGKYNEQFF
>TRBD2|-|14|TRBV9|TRBJ2-7
TGTGCCAGCAGCTTCCTAGCGGGAGCGGAGGAGCAGTACTTC
CASSFLAGAEEQYF
>-|-|14|TRBV7-9|TRBJ1-5
TGTGCCAGCAGCGCCGACCATGGCAATCAGCCCCAGCATTTT
CASSADHGNQPQHF
>-|-|18|TRBV15|TRBJ1-5
TGTGCCACCAGCAAGCCGGGGAGGGACGGCCAAGGGAAGCAGCCCCAGCATTTT
CATSKPGRDGQGKQPQHF
>TRBD1|-|17|TRBV5-1|TRBJ1-1
TGCGCCAGCAGCTTCGGGCAGGGGGCGTGGGATAGCACTGAAGCTTTCTTT
CASSFGQGAWDSTEAFF
>TRBD2|-|16|TRBV9|TRBJ2-7
TGTGCCAGCAGCGCAGTCGTCAGCGGGAGGGCCGACGAGCAGTACTTC
CASSAVVSGRADEQYF
>-|-|14|TRBV28|TRBJ2-1
TGTGCCAGCAGGGGGAGGCAGGCGTACAATGAGCAGTTCTTC
CASRGRQAYNEQFF